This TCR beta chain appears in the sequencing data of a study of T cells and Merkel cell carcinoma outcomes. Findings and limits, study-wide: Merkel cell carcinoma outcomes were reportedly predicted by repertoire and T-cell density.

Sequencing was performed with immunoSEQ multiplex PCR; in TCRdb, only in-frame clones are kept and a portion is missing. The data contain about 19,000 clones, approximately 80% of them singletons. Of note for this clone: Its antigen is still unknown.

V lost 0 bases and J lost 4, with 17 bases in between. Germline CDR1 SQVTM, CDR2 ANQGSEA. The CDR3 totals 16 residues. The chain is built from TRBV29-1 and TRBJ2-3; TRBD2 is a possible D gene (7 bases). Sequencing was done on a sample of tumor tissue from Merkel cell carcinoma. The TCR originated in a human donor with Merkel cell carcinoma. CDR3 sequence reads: CSVEDPEGGPADTQYF. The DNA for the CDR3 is TGCAGCGTTGAAGACCCCGAGGGGGGGCCCGCAGATACGCAGTATTTT.